The sample holds a few counts of the clone carrying this TCR delta chain. Its antigen is undetermined. The CDR3 spans 19 residues. The germline gives CDR1 TSWWSYY, CDR2 QGS. The J segment lost 0 bases and the V segment lost 0 bases, leaving 11 bases of the junction unmatched. Sequences come from RNA converted to cDNA by reverse transcription. The CDR3 regions were amplified by multiplex PCR from V-gene primers to a constant-region primer. TCRdb applied CATT to the multiplex PCR reads for clone calling. The sample lists about 73,000 delta-chain clones, around 35% occurring once. After alphabeta T cell depletion, CD3+ Vdelta1+ Vdelta2- thymocytes were sorted. This sample was taken from a study of Vδ1+ human thymocytes. Study results and limitations: Many TRG clonotypes were shared between donors; TRD repertoires were essentially private. About 20% of thymic delta-chain sequences were Vdelta2, with few Vdelta3, unlike blood Vdelta1+ controls. Highly polyclonal TRG and TRD repertoires with Gaussian CDR3 length distributions appeared in thymus.

The sequence derives from a boy under two years old who had congenital heart surgery. This chain links TRDV1 with TRDJ1, with 9 bases that match TRDD3. The source material was Vdelta1+ gamma-delta thymocytes from the thymus. This sample's subset: FACS-sorted CD3+ TCRalphabeta- TCRVdelta1+ TCRVdelta2- thymocytes. The CDR3 is CALGELSWGMPFYTDKLIF. The CDR3 nucleotides read TGTGCTCTTGGGGAACTGAGCTGGGGGATGCCTTTTTACACCGATAAACTCATCTTT.